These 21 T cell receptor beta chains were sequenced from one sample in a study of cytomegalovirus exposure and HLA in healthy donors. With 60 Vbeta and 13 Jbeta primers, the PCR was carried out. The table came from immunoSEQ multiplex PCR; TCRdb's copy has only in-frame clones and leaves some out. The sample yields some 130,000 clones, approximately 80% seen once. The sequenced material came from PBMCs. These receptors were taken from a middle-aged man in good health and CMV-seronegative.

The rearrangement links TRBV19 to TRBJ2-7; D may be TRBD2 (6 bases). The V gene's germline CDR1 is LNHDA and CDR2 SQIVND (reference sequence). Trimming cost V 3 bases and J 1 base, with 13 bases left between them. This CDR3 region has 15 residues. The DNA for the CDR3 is TGTGCCAGTAGTATCGGGACGGGACTTTCCTACGAGCAGTACTTC. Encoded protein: CASSIGTGLSYEQYF.

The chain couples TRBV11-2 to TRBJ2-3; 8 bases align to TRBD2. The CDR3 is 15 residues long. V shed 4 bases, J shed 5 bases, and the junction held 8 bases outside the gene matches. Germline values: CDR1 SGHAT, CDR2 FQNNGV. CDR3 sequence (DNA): TGTGCCAGCAGCTCCCCCCTAGCGGGCGAAGATACGCAGTATTTT. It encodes CASSSPLAGEDTQYF.

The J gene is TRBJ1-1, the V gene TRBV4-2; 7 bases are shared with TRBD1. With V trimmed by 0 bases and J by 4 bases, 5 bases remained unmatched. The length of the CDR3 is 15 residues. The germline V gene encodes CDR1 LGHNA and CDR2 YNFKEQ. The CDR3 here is CASSQDTGALTEAFF. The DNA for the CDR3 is TGTGCCAGCAGCCAAGATACAGGGGCCCTCACTGAAGCTTTCTTT.

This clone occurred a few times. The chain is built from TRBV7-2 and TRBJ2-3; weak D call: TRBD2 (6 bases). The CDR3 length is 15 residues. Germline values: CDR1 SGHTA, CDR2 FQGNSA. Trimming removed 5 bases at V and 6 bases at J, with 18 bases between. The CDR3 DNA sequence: TGTGCCAGCAGCCGGGACGCGGGAATGACTGATACGCAGTATTTT. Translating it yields CASSRDAGMTDTQYF.

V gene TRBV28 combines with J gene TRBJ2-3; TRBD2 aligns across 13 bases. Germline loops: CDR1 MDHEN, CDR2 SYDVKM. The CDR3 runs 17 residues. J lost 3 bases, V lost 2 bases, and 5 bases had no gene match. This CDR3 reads CASSLRTSGSGTDTQYF. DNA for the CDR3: TGTGCCAGCAGTTTACGGACTAGCGGGAGTGGAACAGATACGCAGTATTTT.

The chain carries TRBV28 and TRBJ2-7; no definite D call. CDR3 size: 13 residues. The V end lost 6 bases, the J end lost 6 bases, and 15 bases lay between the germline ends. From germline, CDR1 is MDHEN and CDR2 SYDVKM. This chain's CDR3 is CASSNVGFSEQYF. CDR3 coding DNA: TGTGCCAGCAGCAATGTGGGCTTTTCCGAGCAGTACTTC.

CDR3 region: CASSPTGTYNEQFF. DNA of the CDR3: TGCGCCAGCAGCCCGACAGGGACTTACAATGAGCAGTTCTTC. This rearrangement joins TRBV4-1 to TRBJ2-1; TRBD1 might be the D (7 bases). The germline V gene encodes CDR1 MGHRA and CDR2 YSYEKL. V was pared by 4 bases and J by 4 bases, with 11 bases between. The CDR3 has 14 amino acids.

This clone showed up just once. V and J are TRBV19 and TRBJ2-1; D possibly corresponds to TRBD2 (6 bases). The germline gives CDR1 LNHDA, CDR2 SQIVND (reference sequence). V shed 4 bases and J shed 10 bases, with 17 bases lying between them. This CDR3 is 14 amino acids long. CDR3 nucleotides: TGTGCCAGTAGTAGCAATAGCGGTTACAGAGAGCAGTTCTTC. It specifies CASSSNSGYREQFF.

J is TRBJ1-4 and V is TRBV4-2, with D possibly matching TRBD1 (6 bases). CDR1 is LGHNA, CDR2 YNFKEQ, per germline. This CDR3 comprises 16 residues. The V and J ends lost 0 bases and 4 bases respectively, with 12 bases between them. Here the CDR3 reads CASSQDAGTNNEKLFF. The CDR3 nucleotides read TGTGCCAGCAGCCAAGATGCCGGGACAAATAATGAAAAACTGTTTTTT.

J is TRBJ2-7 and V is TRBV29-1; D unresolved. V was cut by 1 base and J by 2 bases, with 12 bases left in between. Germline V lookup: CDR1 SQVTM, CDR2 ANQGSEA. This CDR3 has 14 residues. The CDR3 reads CSVEVGGSAYEQYF. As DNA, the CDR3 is TGCAGCGTTGAAGTCGGCGGCAGTGCCTACGAGCAGTACTTC.

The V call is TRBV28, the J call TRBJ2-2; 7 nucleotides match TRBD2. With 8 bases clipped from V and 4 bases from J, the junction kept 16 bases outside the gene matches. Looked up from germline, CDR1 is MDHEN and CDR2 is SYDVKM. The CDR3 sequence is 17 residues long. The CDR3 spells CASLTVRSRGSTGELFF. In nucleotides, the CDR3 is TGTGCCAGCCTCACGGTCCGGTCCCGCGGGAGCACCGGGGAGCTGTTTTTT.

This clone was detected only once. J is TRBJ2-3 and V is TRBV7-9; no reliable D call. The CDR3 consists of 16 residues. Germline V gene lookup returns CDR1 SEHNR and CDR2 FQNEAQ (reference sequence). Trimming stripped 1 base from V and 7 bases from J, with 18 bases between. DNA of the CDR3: TGTGCCAGCAGCTTAGATCTGGGCCCAAGATTGAATACGCAGTATTTT. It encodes CASSLDLGPRLNTQYF. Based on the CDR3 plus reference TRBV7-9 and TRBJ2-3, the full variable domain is DTGVSQNPRHKITKRGQNVTFRCDPISEHNRLYWYRQTLGQGPEFLTYFQNEAQLEKSRLLSDRFSAERPKGSFSTLEIQRTEQGDSAMYLCASSLDLGPRLNTQYFGPGTRLTVL.

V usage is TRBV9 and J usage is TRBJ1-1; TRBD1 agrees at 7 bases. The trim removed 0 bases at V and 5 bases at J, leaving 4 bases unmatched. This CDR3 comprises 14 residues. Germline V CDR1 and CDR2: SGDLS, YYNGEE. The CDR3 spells CASSVVAGGTEAFF. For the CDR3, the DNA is TGTGCCAGCAGCGTAGTCGCAGGGGGTACTGAAGCTTTCTTT.

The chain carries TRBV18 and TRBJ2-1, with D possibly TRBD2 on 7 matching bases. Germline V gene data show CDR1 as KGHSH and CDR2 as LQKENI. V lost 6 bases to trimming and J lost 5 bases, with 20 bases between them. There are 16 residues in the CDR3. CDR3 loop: CASSLLGAGHNNEQFF. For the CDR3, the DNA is TGTGCCAGCTCCCTCTTGGGAGCGGGACATAACAATGAGCAGTTCTTC.

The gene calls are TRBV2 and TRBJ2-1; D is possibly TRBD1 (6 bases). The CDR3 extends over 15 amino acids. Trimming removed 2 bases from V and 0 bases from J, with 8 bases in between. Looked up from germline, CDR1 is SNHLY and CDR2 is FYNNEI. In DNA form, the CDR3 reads TGTGCCAGCAGTGAAAACAGGGACTCCTACAATGAGCAGTTCTTC. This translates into CASSENRDSYNEQFF. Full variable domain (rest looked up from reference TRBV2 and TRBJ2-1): EPEVTQTPSHQVTQMGQEVILRCVPISNHLYFYWYRQILGQKVEFLVSFYNNEISEKSEIFDDQFSVERPDGSNFTLKIRSTKLEDSAMYFCASSENRDSYNEQFFGPGTRLTVL.

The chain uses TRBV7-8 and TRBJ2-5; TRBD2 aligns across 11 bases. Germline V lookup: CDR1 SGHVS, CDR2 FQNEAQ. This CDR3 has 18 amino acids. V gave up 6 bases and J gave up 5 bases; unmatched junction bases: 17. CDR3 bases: TGTGCCAGCAGTCTCGCGGAAACTAGCGGGAGCCGGGTCGAGACCCAGTACTTC. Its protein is CASSLAETSGSRVETQYF. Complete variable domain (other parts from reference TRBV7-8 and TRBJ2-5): GAGVSQSPRYKVAKRGQDVALRCDPISGHVSLFWYQQALGQGPEFLTYFQNEAQLDKSGLPSDRFFAERPEGSVSTLKIQRTQQEDSAVYLCASSLAETSGSRVETQYFGPGTRLLVL.

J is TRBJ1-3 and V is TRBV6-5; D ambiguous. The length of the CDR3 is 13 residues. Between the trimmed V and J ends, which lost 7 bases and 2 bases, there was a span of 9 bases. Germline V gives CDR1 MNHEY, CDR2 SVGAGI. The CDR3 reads CASKAGPGNTIYF. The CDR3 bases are TGTGCCAGCAAAGCAGGCCCTGGAAACACCATATATTTT.

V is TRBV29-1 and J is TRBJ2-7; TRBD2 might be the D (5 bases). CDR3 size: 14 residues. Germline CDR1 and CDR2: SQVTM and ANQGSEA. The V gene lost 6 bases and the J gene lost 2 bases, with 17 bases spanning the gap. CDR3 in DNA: TGCAGCGTGTCCTTCCTAGCACGCGCCTACGAGCAGTACTTC. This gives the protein CSVSFLARAYEQYF.

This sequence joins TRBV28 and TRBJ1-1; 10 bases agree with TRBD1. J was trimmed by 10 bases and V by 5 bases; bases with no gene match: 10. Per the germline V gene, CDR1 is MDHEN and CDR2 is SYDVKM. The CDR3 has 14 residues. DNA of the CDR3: TGTGCCAGCAGTCCTACGGGACAGGGGCGTAGAGCTTTCTTT. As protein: CASSPTGQGRRAFF.

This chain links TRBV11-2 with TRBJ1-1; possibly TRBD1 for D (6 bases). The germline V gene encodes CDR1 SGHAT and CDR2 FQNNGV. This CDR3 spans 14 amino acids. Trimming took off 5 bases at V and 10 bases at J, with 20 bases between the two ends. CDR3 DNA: TGTGCCAGCAGCCCAGGGGAGTTCGGCCGGATAGCTTTCTTT. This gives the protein CASSPGEFGRIAFF.

CDR3 protein: CASSDVRGGETQYF. CDR3 in DNA: TGTGCCAGCAGCGACGTACGGGGGGGGGAGACCCAGTACTTC. V is TRBV7-8 and J is TRBJ2-5, with TRBD2 matching over 8 bases. J lost 5 bases, V lost 5 bases, and 7 bases had no gene match. The CDR3 is made up of 14 amino acids. The germline V gene has CDR1 SGHVS and CDR2 FQNEAQ.